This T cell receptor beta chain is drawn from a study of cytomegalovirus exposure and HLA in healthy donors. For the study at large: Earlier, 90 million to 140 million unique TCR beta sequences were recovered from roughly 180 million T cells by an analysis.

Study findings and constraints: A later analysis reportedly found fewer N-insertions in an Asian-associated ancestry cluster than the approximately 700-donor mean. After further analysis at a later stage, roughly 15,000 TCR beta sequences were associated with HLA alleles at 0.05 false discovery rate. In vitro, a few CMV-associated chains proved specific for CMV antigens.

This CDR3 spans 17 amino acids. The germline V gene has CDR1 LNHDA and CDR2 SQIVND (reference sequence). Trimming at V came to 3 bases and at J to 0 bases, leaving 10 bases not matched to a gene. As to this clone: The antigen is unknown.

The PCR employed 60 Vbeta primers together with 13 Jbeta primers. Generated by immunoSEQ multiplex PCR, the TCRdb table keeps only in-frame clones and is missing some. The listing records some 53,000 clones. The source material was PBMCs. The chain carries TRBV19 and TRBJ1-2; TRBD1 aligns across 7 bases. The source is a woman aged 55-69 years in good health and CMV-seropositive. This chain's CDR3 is CASSMGVTGIANYGYTF. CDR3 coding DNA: TGTGCCAGTAGTATGGGAGTGACAGGGATTGCTAACTATGGCTACACCTTC.